Presented here are 20 T cell receptor beta chains from one specimen sequenced in a study of identical twins. One entry per CDR3 protein results from TCRdb running MiXCR on the 5' RACE reads. The table shows about 520,000 distinct CDR3 sequences, with approximately 22% occurring only once. These data also featured in a second study, about T cells expressing NK-cell markers.

The specimen was CD4+ T cells sorted from blood. The receptors were gathered from a woman under 30 in good health.

This clonotype was recorded a few times. CDR3 sequence reads: CSARDPMTSGAYNEQFF. CDR3 nucleotide sequence: TGCAGTGCTAGAGATCCCATGACTAGCGGGGCCTACAATGAGCAGTTCTTC. The chain couples TRBV20-1 to TRBJ2-1, with 11 bases aligning to TRBD2. The trim removed 0 bases at V and 2 bases at J, leaving 6 bases unmatched. Germline CDR1 DFQATT, CDR2 SNEGSKA (reference sequence). The CDR3 loop spans 17 amino acids.

The sample holds many counts of this clonotype. This chain joins TRBV20-1 and TRBJ2-3, with D perhaps being TRBD1 or TRBD2 (5 bases each). From germline, CDR1 is DFQATT and CDR2 SNEGSKA (reference sequence). The V end lost 5 bases, the J end lost 2 bases, and 14 bases lay between the germline ends. The CDR3 spans 14 residues. CDR3 region: CSARTGTFTDTQYF. The CDR3 bases are TGCAGTGCTCGCACCGGGACCTTCACAGATACGCAGTATTTT.

There are a few counts of this clonotype. The chain carries TRBV11-2 and TRBJ2-3, with D maybe TRBD2 (6 bases). The V end was cut by 5 bases, the J end by 2 bases, with 14 bases between. This CDR3 is built from 15 residues. Germline V lookup: CDR1 SGHAT, CDR2 FQNNGV. The CDR3 nucleotides are TGTGCCAGCAGCGACACGGCGGGACTCACAGATACGCAGTATTTT. This sequence encodes CASSDTAGLTDTQYF.

This clonotype was counted a few times. The chain has TRBV6-5 and TRBJ2-1; D may be TRBD1 or TRBD2 (5 bases each). The length of the CDR3 is 16 residues. V lost 0 bases, J lost 7 bases, and 16 bases lay in between. Germline V gives CDR1 MNHEY, CDR2 SVGAGI. In DNA, the CDR3 is TGTGCCAGCAGTTACTCGTCAGGGACGGGTAGTAATGAGCAGTTCTTC. Its translation: CASSYSSGTGSNEQFF.

This clonotype was seen only a few times. The J gene is TRBJ1-1, the V gene TRBV29-1; D not certain. This CDR3 is built from 12 residues. V dropped 5 bases and J dropped 7 bases, with 14 bases sitting between them. Germline V gives CDR1 SQVTM, CDR2 ANQGSEA. CDR3 loop: CSVQKGRGEAFF. DNA for the CDR3: TGCAGCGTTCAAAAGGGCCGGGGTGAAGCTTTCTTT.

This chain connects TRBV20-1 to TRBJ1-5; D unclear. With 6 bases removed from V and 4 bases from J, the gap between germline ends came to 10 bases. Germline loops: CDR1 DFQATT, CDR2 SNEGSKA (reference sequence). CDR3 length equals 12 residues. DNA of the CDR3: TGCAGTGCGAATAGGAGAAATCAGCCCCAGCATTTT. Protein sequence: CSANRRNQPQHF.

Here the CDR3 reads CATLRGYEQYF. In nucleotides, the CDR3 is TGTGCCACCCTCAGGGGCTACGAGCAGTACTTC. This chain connects TRBV6-2 or TRBV6-3 to TRBJ2-7, with D possibly TRBD1 on 6 matching bases. This CDR3 has 11 amino acids. CDR1 and CDR2 (germline): MNHEY, SVGEGT. V was shortened by 10 bases and J by 3 bases, with 10 bases between the two germline ends.

The chain employs TRBV12-3 or TRBV12-4 and TRBJ2-5; 8 bases line up with TRBD2. Trimming removed 9 bases from V and 5 bases from J; junction bases left unmatched: 5. This CDR3 has 12 residues. CDR3 bases: TGTGCCAGTCGGGAGGGCCGCGAGACCCAGTACTTC. Its translation: CASREGRETQYF.

This clonotype was counted a few times. V usage is TRBV20-1 and J usage is TRBJ2-7; 7 bases agree with TRBD2. This CDR3 is built from 14 residues. The V gene's germline CDR1 is DFQATT and CDR2 SNEGSKA (reference sequence). The trim removed 0 bases at V and 6 bases at J, leaving 8 bases unmatched. The CDR3 coding sequence is TGCAGTGCTAGAGATTCCGCGGGAGCAGGCGAGCAGTACTTC. Amino acid sequence: CSARDSAGAGEQYF.

This rearrangement joins TRBV6-2 or TRBV6-3 to TRBJ2-7; tentatively, D is TRBD1 (5 bases). The CDR3 sequence is 14 residues long. Germline loops: CDR1 MNHEY, CDR2 SVGEGT. The germline V and J ends were trimmed by 5 bases and 3 bases, with 14 bases remaining between them. The CDR3 spells CASSRGGGVYEQYF. CDR3 DNA sequence: TGTGCCAGCAGTAGGGGTGGTGGGGTCTACGAGCAGTACTTC.

The chain employs TRBV9 and TRBJ2-2, with D maybe TRBD2 (5 bases). This CDR3 is built from 14 residues. Germline V gives CDR1 SGDLS, CDR2 YYNGEE. Trimming took 4 bases from V and 5 from J, leaving 12 bases between them. CDR3 bases: TGTGCCAGCAGCCCTCGGACTCTTACCGGGGAGCTGTTTTTT. Its protein product is CASSPRTLTGELFF.

This clonotype occurred many times. V and J are TRBV6-5 and TRBJ2-1; possibly TRBD1 for D (5 bases). V gave up 2 bases and J gave up 0 bases, with 8 bases separating them. The CDR3 is made up of 15 amino acids. The germline CDR1 and CDR2 sequences are MNHEY and SVGAGI. CDR3 sequence reads: CASSYKGPSYNEQFF. CDR3 nucleotide sequence: TGTGCCAGCAGTTACAAGGGGCCCTCCTACAATGAGCAGTTCTTC.

This clonotype came up a few times. The chain links TRBV29-1 to TRBJ1-1; D gene unclear. Trimming left V 5 bases short and J 1 base short, with 20 bases between. The V gene's germline CDR1 is SQVTM and CDR2 ANQGSEA. This CDR3 has 16 amino acids. CDR3 protein: CSVKGYGRRQNTEAFF. The CDR3 DNA sequence: TGCAGCGTTAAGGGATATGGGCGCCGCCAGAACACTGAAGCTTTCTTT.

The chain couples TRBV6-1 to TRBJ2-7, with D hard to call. V lost 10 bases and J 6 bases, leaving 22 bases between the germline ends. In germline, CDR1 is MNHNS, CDR2 SASEGT. The CDR3 consists of 14 residues. The CDR3 coding sequence is TGTGCCATCCTGTTGGGCAGCCTGGCTATCGAGCAGTACTTC. It codes for CAILLGSLAIEQYF.

The rearrangement joins TRBV7-2 to TRBJ2-1; D unclear. Germline V gene sequence: CDR1 SGHTA, CDR2 FQGNSA. This CDR3 comprises 13 residues. V lost 3 bases to trimming and J lost 5 bases, with 8 bases between them. The chain's CDR3 is CASSFRLHNEQFF. In DNA, the CDR3 is TGTGCCAGCAGCTTTAGACTCCACAATGAGCAGTTCTTC.

This clonotype was found once. The J gene is TRBJ2-7, the V gene TRBV6-5, with D possibly being TRBD1 or TRBD2 (5 bases each). CDR3 length: 11 residues. Germline loops: CDR1 MNHEY, CDR2 SVGAGI. The V gene lost 5 bases and the J gene lost 7 bases, with 9 bases spanning the gap. CDR3 loop: CASSDYREQYF. CDR3 DNA: TGTGCCAGCAGTGACTACAGGGAGCAGTACTTC.

This clonotype has a count of ten or more. The V gene is TRBV20-1, the J gene TRBJ2-7; D call uncertain. The CDR3 totals 10 residues. V gave up 1 base and J gave up 7 bases, with 5 bases separating them. Germline-derived CDR1 and CDR2 are DFQATT and SNEGSKA (reference sequence). In DNA, the CDR3 is TGCAGTGCTAGAGGGCTGGAGCAGTACTTC. Translating it yields CSARGLEQYF.

Many counts were recorded for this clonotype. The CDR3: CASSFLSGLTSTDTQYF. CDR3 sequence (DNA): TGCGCCAGCAGCTTCCTTAGCGGGTTGACGAGCACAGATACGCAGTATTTT. The V gene is TRBV5-1, the J gene TRBJ2-3; 7 nucleotides agree with TRBD2. Germline V gene data show CDR1 as SGHRS and CDR2 as YFSETQ. CDR3 length equals 17 residues. Germline trimming cut 2 bases from V and 0 bases from J; bases unmatched to any gene: 9.

V usage is TRBV3-1 and J usage is TRBJ2-7; 12 nucleotides line up with TRBD2. The germline CDR1 and CDR2 sequences are LGHDT and YNNKEL (reference sequence). J gave up 2 bases and V 8 bases, and 13 bases lay outside the gene matches. The CDR3 totals 17 residues. The CDR3 bases are TGTGCCAGCTTCAAGCAGGGGACTAGCGGGTTCCCCTACGAGCAGTACTTC. Amino acids: CASFKQGTSGFPYEQYF.

This rearrangement joins TRBV5-1 to TRBJ1-1; 7 nucleotides agree with TRBD1. The germline CDR1 and CDR2 sequences are SGHRS and YFSETQ. J was trimmed by 3 bases and V by 0 bases; bases with no gene match: 5. The CDR3 runs 15 residues. CDR3: CASSLEAGGYTEAFF. The CDR3 DNA reads as TGCGCCAGCAGCTTGGAGGCAGGGGGGTACACTGAAGCTTTCTTT.